The 31 T cell receptor beta chains below all came from one sample that was sequenced in a study of shared clonotypes between healthy human individuals. CD45RO negativity and positive selection for CCR7 defined naive CD8 cells, a population that excluded terminally differentiated effector memory CD45RA+ cells. Method: immunoSEQ multiplex PCR; TCRdb's copy keeps in-frame clones and lacks some. The data contain hundreds of thousands of clones, about 91% of them singletons. The material sequenced was naive CD8+ T cells sorted from blood. These receptors came from a man aged 25-45 years in good health.

V is TRBV10-3 and J is TRBJ1-2; 7 bases agree with TRBD1. The CDR3 has 15 residues. V gave up 4 bases and J gave up 0 bases; unmatched junction bases: 5. Germline V gives CDR1 ENHRY, CDR2 SYGVKD. The CDR3, as DNA: TGTGCCATCAGTGTATCGACAGGGACTAACTATGGCTACACCTTC. It yields the protein CAISVSTGTNYGYTF.

V gene TRBV29-1 combines with J gene TRBJ1-3, with a weak D call TRBD1 (6 bases). Trimming took 8 bases from V and 1 from J, leaving 12 bases between them. In germline, CDR1 is SQVTM, CDR2 ANQGSEA. The CDR3 totals 13 residues. The CDR3 here is CSTKGVSGNTIYF. In DNA form, the CDR3 reads TGCAGCACCAAGGGGGTTTCTGGAAACACCATATATTTT.

The CDR3 DNA is TGTGCCAGTAGTTATCGAGGCACTGAAGCTTTCTTT. Its protein is CASSYRGTEAFF. This sequence joins TRBV19 and TRBJ1-1; D ambiguous. CDR1 is LNHDA and CDR2 is SQIVND in the germline V gene (reference sequence). V was shortened by 5 bases and J by 4 bases, with 8 bases between the two germline ends. CDR3 length: 12 residues.

A few counts support this clone. The chain links TRBV27 to TRBJ2-7; 8 bases agree with TRBD1. J lost 3 bases, V lost 3 bases, and 4 bases had no gene match. The CDR3 is 14 residues long. CDR1 and CDR2 (germline): MNHEY, SMNVEV (reference sequence). The CDR3: CASSLAGGNYEQYF. CDR3 bases: TGTGCCAGCAGTTTGGCAGGGGGCAACTACGAGCAGTACTTC.

The chain is built from TRBV27 and TRBJ2-7; 10 bases match TRBD2. Looked up from germline, CDR1 is MNHEY and CDR2 is SMNVEV (reference sequence). V lost 4 bases to trimming and J lost 5 bases; unmatched junction nucleotides: 11. The length of the CDR3 is 16 residues. The CDR3 loop reads CASSSGVLAGVNEQYF. CDR3 in DNA: TGTGCCAGCAGTTCTGGCGTTCTAGCGGGAGTTAACGAGCAGTACTTC.

The chain combines TRBV28 with TRBJ2-7; no firm D call. V was cut by 6 bases and J by 6 bases, with 9 bases left in between. This CDR3 spans 11 amino acids. Germline V gives CDR1 MDHEN, CDR2 SYDVKM. The CDR3 spells CASSPTSEQYF. DNA for the CDR3: TGTGCCAGCAGCCCCACTTCCGAGCAGTACTTC.

This chain links TRBV7-2 with TRBJ2-7; 7 nucleotides agree with TRBD2. The V gene's germline CDR1 is SGHTA and CDR2 FQGNSA. This CDR3 contains 15 residues. The J segment lost 7 bases and the V segment lost 2 bases, leaving 11 bases of the junction unmatched. The CDR3 region is CASSLSSLAEGEQYF. DNA for the CDR3: TGTGCCAGCAGCTTAAGTTCCCTAGCGGAGGGGGAGCAGTACTTC.

The chain couples TRBV15 to TRBJ1-5; D is ambiguous. Germline V gene lookup returns CDR1 LNHNV and CDR2 YYDKDF (reference sequence). V dropped 6 bases and J dropped 0 bases, with 9 bases sitting between them. The CDR3 is made up of 14 amino acids. CDR3 sequence reads: CATSSEDSNQPQHF. CDR3 DNA: TGTGCCACCAGTAGCGAAGATAGCAATCAGCCCCAGCATTTT.

V is TRBV7-9 and J is TRBJ2-1, with D unclear. The ends were cut back, 2 bases at V and 1 base at J, with 15 bases in the middle. Germline-derived CDR1 and CDR2 are SEHNR and FQNEAQ (reference sequence). The length of the CDR3 is 17 residues. In DNA form, the CDR3 reads TGTGCCAGCAGCTTAACGGTAGACACTACTTCCTACAATGAGCAGTTCTTC. It is translated as CASSLTVDTTSYNEQFF.

The chain joins TRBV29-1 to TRBJ2-3; 11 nucleotides align to TRBD2. V shed 3 bases and J 0 bases; nucleotides not matched to a gene: 11. Germline V lookup: CDR1 SQVTM, CDR2 ANQGSEA. The CDR3 is made up of 18 amino acids. CDR3 DNA sequence: TGCAGCGTTGACCCGAGGGGAATAGCGGGAGGGAGCACAGATACGCAGTATTTT. Translating gives CSVDPRGIAGGSTDTQYF.

The chain couples TRBV11-3 to TRBJ2-4, with D possibly TRBD1 on 5 matching bases. V was cut by 5 bases and J by 0 bases, with 11 bases left in between. The CDR3 is 15 amino acids. Germline V CDR1 and CDR2: SGHNT, YENEEA. CDR3 sequence reads: CASSLYQGAKNIQYF. Here the CDR3 DNA reads TGTGCCAGCAGCCTGTACCAGGGAGCCAAAAACATTCAGTACTTC. Complete variable domain (other parts from reference TRBV11-3 and TRBJ2-4): EAGVVQSPRYKIIEKKQPVAFWCNPISGHNTLYWYLQNLGQGPELLIRYENEEAVDDSQLPKDRFSAERLKGVDSTLKIQPAELGDSAVYLCASSLYQGAKNIQYFGAGTRLSVL.

V and J are TRBV27 and TRBJ2-3; 7 bases are shared with TRBD2. Per the germline V gene, CDR1 is MNHEY and CDR2 is SMNVEV (reference sequence). Trimming took 4 bases from V and 0 from J; bases not matched to a gene: 13. The CDR3 is 18 amino acids. CDR3 coding DNA: TGTGCCAGCAGTTCCCGGGACTATGATATCCTTAGCACAGATACGCAGTATTTT. Its protein product is CASSSRDYDILSTDTQYF.

The chain has TRBV13 and TRBJ2-5, with TRBD2 as a possible D gene (5 bases). The germline V and J ends were trimmed by 5 bases and 5 bases, with 18 bases remaining between them. This CDR3 region has 15 residues. Germline lookup yields CDR1 PRHDT and CDR2 FYEKMQ (reference sequence). Written as DNA, the CDR3 is TGTGCCAGCAGCCAAGGAGGCGGTTCGGGGGAGACCCAGTACTTC. Protein product: CASSQGGGSGETQYF.

This sequence joins TRBV4-1 and TRBJ2-7, with TRBD2 matching over 14 bases. After removal of 4 bases from V and 6 bases from J, the junction contained 2 bases not matched to a gene. There are 14 residues in the CDR3. Germline loops: CDR1 MGHRA, CDR2 YSYEKL. The CDR3 spells CASSPTSGRVEQYF. CDR3 nucleotides: TGCGCCAGCAGCCCGACTAGCGGGAGGGTCGAGCAGTACTTC.

The chain links TRBV13 to TRBJ2-7, with 8 bases lining up with TRBD1. The CDR3 length is 14 residues. V shed 5 bases, J shed 3 bases, and the junction held 6 bases outside the gene matches. In germline, CDR1 is PRHDT, CDR2 FYEKMQ (reference sequence). DNA of the CDR3: TGTGCCAGCAGCCCCGGGACAGGAGACTACGAGCAGTACTTC. Residues: CASSPGTGDYEQYF.

This rearrangement joins TRBV2 to TRBJ1-1; 7 bases match TRBD1. Germline V CDR1 and CDR2: SNHLY, FYNNEI. With V trimmed by 0 bases and J by 6 bases, 7 bases remained unmatched. The CDR3 consists of 15 residues. CDR3 residues: CASSEAFSDRPEAFF. For the CDR3, the DNA is TGTGCCAGCAGTGAAGCTTTTTCGGACAGGCCTGAAGCTTTCTTT. The full variable domain, its missing parts supplied by reference TRBV2 and TRBJ1-1, is EPEVTQTPSHQVTQMGQEVILRCVPISNHLYFYWYRQILGQKVEFLVSFYNNEISEKSEIFDDQFSVERPDGSNFTLKIRSTKLEDSAMYFCASSEAFSDRPEAFFGQGTRLTVV.

The V call is TRBV15, the J call TRBJ2-3; D perhaps matches TRBD1 (5 bases). The CDR3 sequence is 21 residues long. CDR1 LNHNV and CDR2 YYDKDF come from the germline V gene (reference sequence). V lost 5 bases to trimming and J lost 0 bases, with 30 bases between them. The CDR3 coding sequence is TGTGCCACCAGCCCAGGGCCGGTCTCGTGGGATCGGTTCTCTAGCACAGATACGCAGTATTTT. Translation: CATSPGPVSWDRFSSTDTQYF.

The V and J genes are TRBV7-9 and TRBJ1-4; TRBD1 agrees at 7 bases. The J segment lost 6 bases and the V segment lost 5 bases, leaving 6 bases of the junction unmatched. In germline, CDR1 is SEHNR, CDR2 FQNEAQ (reference sequence). This CDR3 has 14 amino acids. CDR3 sequence: CASSPTGTDEKLFF. Written as DNA, the CDR3 is TGTGCCAGCAGCCCTACCGGGACAGATGAAAAACTGTTTTTT.

This chain uses TRBV2 with TRBJ1-3; TRBD1 matches 9 bases. Germline loops: CDR1 SNHLY, CDR2 FYNNEI. This CDR3 comprises 16 residues. The V gene end was trimmed by 2 bases and the J gene end by 6 bases; junction bases not matched to a gene: 8. CDR3 in DNA: TGTGCCAGCAGTGAATCACCCGGGACAGGGTTAAACACCATATATTTT. Protein product: CASSESPGTGLNTIYF.

V and J are TRBV7-6 and TRBJ2-5, with D possibly TRBD2 on 6 matching bases. This CDR3 is built from 18 residues. V lost 7 bases to trimming and J lost 5 bases, with 29 bases between them. The germline gives CDR1 SGHVS, CDR2 FNYEAQ. The CDR3, as DNA: TGTGCCAGCAACCTCCCCCGGGCTAGCGCCTTCTCCCCGGAGACCCAGTACTTC. It specifies CASNLPRASAFSPETQYF.

The J gene is TRBJ1-2, the V gene TRBV30; D is possibly TRBD1 (5 bases). Germline V gives CDR1 GTSNPN, CDR2 SVGIG (reference sequence). Trimming removed 5 bases from V and 4 bases from J, with 17 bases in between. The CDR3 is 14 residues long. The CDR3 DNA follows: TGTGCCTGGCACGTGAGAGGGGAGACCTATGGCTACACCTTC. This sequence encodes CAWHVRGETYGYTF. Full variable domain (remainder filled in from reference TRBV30 and TRBJ1-2): SQTIHQWPATLVQPVGSPLSLECTVEGTSNPNLYWYRQAAGRGLQLLFYSVGIGQISSEVPQNLSASRPQDRQFILSSKKLLLSDSGFYLCAWHVRGETYGYTFGSGTRLTVV.

The chain combines TRBV30 with TRBJ1-1; no firm D call. The CDR3 length is 13 residues. V lost 3 bases to trimming and J lost 4 bases, with 12 bases between them. Germline lookup yields CDR1 GTSNPN and CDR2 SVGIG (reference sequence). CDR3 nucleotide sequence: TGTGCCTGGAGGCCGGGAGCAGGCACTGAAGCTTTCTTT. This codes for CAWRPGAGTEAFF.

This clone was recorded once. V is TRBV29-1 and J is TRBJ2-3; D not certain. This CDR3 has 13 amino acids. Trimming left V 4 bases short and J 2 bases short, with 10 bases between. Germline V lookup: CDR1 SQVTM, CDR2 ANQGSEA. The CDR3 DNA sequence: TGCAGCGTTGTATCACATAACACAGATACGCAGTATTTT. This gives the protein CSVVSHNTDTQYF.

The chain employs TRBV27 and TRBJ2-2, with D hard to call. The CDR3 is 13 residues long. CDR1 is MNHEY and CDR2 is SMNVEV in the germline V gene (reference sequence). Trimming left V 4 bases short and J 6 bases short, with 9 bases between. DNA for the CDR3: TGTGCCAGCAGTTCGATCCCGGCCGGGGAGCTGTTTTTT. It encodes CASSSIPAGELFF.

This CDR3 reads CASSPGGLAGALQTQYF. The CDR3 DNA reads TGTGCCAGCAGCCCGGGGGGACTAGCGGGAGCCCTCCAGACCCAGTACTTC. The chain is built from TRBV5-5 and TRBJ2-5; 14 bases fit TRBD2. Trimming took 4 bases from V and 6 from J; bases not matched to a gene: 11. The germline gives CDR1 SGHKS, CDR2 YYEKEE (reference sequence). The CDR3 contains 17 residues.

The chain links TRBV4-1 to TRBJ1-5; D is ambiguous. V was pared by 1 base and J by 5 bases, with 6 bases between. Per the germline V gene, CDR1 is MGHRA and CDR2 is YSYEKL. The CDR3 runs 13 residues. The CDR3 region has the DNA TGCGCCAGCAGCCAAGTTTTTTATCAGCCCCAGCATTTT. Its translation: CASSQVFYQPQHF.

This chain links TRBV2 with TRBJ2-7; D is unclear. The germline CDR1 and CDR2 sequences are SNHLY and FYNNEI. This CDR3 contains 12 residues. The germline V and J ends were trimmed by 2 bases and 1 base, with 3 bases remaining between them. The CDR3 here is CASSESSYEQYF. Written as DNA, the CDR3 is TGTGCCAGCAGTGAAAGTTCCTACGAGCAGTACTTC.

The chain links TRBV7-3 to TRBJ2-5; 13 bases are shared with TRBD2. This CDR3 is built from 15 residues. The germline gives CDR1 SGHTA, CDR2 FQGTGA. V was pared by 5 bases and J by 2 bases, with 2 bases of the junction left unmatched. In DNA form, the CDR3 reads TGTGCCAGCAGCCGACTAGCGGGAGGACAAGAGACCCAGTACTTC. It is translated as CASSRLAGGQETQYF.

This chain links TRBV9 with TRBJ1-2; no clear D gene. This CDR3 has 12 amino acids. Germline V gives CDR1 SGDLS, CDR2 YYNGEE. The V gene lost 4 bases and the J gene lost 8 bases, with 12 bases spanning the gap. In DNA form, the CDR3 reads TGTGCCAGCAGCCCCCAATCGCTGGGCTACACCTTC. Protein sequence: CASSPQSLGYTF.

The V gene is TRBV5-5, the J gene TRBJ2-1; no clear D gene. V was clipped by 4 bases and J by 4 bases, with 12 bases between them. This CDR3 comprises 14 residues. Germline lookup yields CDR1 SGHKS and CDR2 YYEKEE (reference sequence). In nucleotides, the CDR3 is TGTGCCAGCAGCGACGGTTCACCTTACAATGAGCAGTTCTTC. Protein sequence: CASSDGSPYNEQFF.

The chain links TRBV11-2 to TRBJ2-7; no reliable D call. V lost 7 bases and J lost 6, with 13 bases in between. Looked up from germline, CDR1 is SGHAT and CDR2 is FQNNGV. The length of the CDR3 is 12 residues. The CDR3 DNA reads TGTGCCAGCAACCACCCCCCCTTCGAGCAGTACTTC. This sequence encodes CASNHPPFEQYF.